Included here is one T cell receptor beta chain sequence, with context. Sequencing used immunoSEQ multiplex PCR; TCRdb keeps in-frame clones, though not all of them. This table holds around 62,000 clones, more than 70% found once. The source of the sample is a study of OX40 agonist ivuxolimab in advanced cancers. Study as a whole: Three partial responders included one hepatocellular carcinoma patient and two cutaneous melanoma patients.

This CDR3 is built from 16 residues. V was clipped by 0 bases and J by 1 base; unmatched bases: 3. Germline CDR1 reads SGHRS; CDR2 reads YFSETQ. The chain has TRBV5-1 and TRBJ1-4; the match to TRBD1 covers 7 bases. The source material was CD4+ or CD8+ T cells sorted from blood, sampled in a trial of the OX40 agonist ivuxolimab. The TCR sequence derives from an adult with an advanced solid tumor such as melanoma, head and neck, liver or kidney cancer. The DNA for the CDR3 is TGCGCCAGCAGCTTGGAAGGGGGCCAAACTAATGAAAAACTGTTTTTT. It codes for CASSLEGGQTNEKLFF.